This paragraph reports one T cell receptor beta chain. The data belong to a study of T cell changes during pregnancy in multiple sclerosis. Trimming removed 5 bases from V and 7 bases from J; junction bases left unmatched: 11. CDR3 length: 14 amino acids. From germline, CDR1 is SEHNR and CDR2 FQNEAQ (reference sequence). The repertoire was sequenced with immunoSEQ multiplex PCR; TCRdb's copy has only in-frame clones and lacks some. The table shows roughly 68,000 clones, with around 90% occurring only once. The J gene is TRBJ2-7, the V gene TRBV7-9, with 7 bases fitting TRBD1. This TCR was recovered from a female donor in good health, enrolled as a control in a pregnancy study. The sample in question was peripheral blood, obtained in the second trimester of pregnancy. Here the CDR3 DNA reads TGTGCCAGCAGCGAGCGGACAGGAGATCAGGAGCAGTACTTC. Amino acid sequence: CASSERTGDQEQYF.